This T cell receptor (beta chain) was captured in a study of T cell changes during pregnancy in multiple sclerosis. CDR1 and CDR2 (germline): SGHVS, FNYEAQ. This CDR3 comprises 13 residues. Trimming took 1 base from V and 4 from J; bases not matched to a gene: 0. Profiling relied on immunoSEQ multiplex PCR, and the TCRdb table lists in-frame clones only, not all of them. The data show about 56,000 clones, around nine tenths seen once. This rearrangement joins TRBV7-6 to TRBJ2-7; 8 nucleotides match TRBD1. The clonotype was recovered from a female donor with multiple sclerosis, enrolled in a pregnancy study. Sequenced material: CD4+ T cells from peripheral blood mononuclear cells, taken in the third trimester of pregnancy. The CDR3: CASSLGDRYEQYF. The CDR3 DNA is TGTGCCAGCAGCTTAGGGGACAGGTACGAGCAGTACTTC.